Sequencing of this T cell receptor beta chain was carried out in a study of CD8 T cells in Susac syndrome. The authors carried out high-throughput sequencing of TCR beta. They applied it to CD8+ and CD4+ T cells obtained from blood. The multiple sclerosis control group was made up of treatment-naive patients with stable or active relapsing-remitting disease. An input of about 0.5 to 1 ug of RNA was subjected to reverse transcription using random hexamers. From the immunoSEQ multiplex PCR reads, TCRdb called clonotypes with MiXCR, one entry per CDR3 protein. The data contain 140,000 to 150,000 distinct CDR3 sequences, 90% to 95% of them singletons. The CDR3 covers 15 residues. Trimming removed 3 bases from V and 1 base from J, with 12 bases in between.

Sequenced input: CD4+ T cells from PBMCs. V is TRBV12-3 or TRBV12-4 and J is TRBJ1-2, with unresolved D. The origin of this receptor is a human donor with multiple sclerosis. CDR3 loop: CASSFGRRSNYGYTF. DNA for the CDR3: TGTGCCAGCAGTTTCGGCAGGCGGAGTAACTATGGCTACACCTTC.